The entry below describes one T cell receptor (beta chain). The method was immunoSEQ multiplex PCR; TCRdb's version includes in-frame clones alone and lacks a portion of them. The table lists over 14,000 clones, around three quarters of them singletons. The source of the sample is a study of T cells after somatic rescue of genetic block. V lost 3 bases to trimming and J lost 1 base, with 11 bases between them. The CDR3 consists of 15 residues. CDR1 and CDR2 (germline): SGDLS, YYNGEE. The sample comprised peripheral blood mononuclear cells (PBMCs). The V call is TRBV9, the J call TRBJ2-4; weak D call: TRBD2 (5 bases). The clonotype comes from a boy aged 5-17 years. CDR3 loop: CASSAGGRAKNIQYF. The CDR3, as DNA: TGTGCCAGCAGCGCCGGAGGAAGGGCCAAAAACATTCAGTACTTC.